This section outlines one TCR beta chain sequence together with its context. Its antigen is not yet known. The sample holds no much larger clone one base away, and base qualities are not on file. The immunoSEQ Assay, a bias-controlled multiplex PCR, was used to amplify TCRbeta CDR3 regions from genomic DNA. In the source study's methods: The number of nucleated cells in each sample was estimated from the amplification of reference gene primers within the assay. Sequence reads were collapsed and filtered to measure the absolute abundance of every unique TCRbeta CDR3 rearrangement. For each sample, productive Simpson clonality was calculated by taking the square root of Simpson's diversity index across productive rearrangements. Imported from immuneACCESS, the table was reduced by TCRdb to in-frame sequences with V and J called. These copies leave out some clones; in studies compared against another copy, an unresolved V gene accounts for under half, and the cause of the remainder is not known. V, J and clone size reflect that table, while D and trimming were determined from the DNA. The sample has 100,000 to 150,000 clones on record, 92% of them singletons. Approximately 2% of the sample is taken by the ten largest.

This sample is drawn from a study of blood T cell repertoires in COVID-19 (dated by TCRdb to 2019 to 2021). The study in broad terms: The collaborator samples originated in the United States, Italy and Spain and spanned the acute and convalescent phases of COVID-19. The prospective study material was composed of cDNA or gDNA derived from T cells, B-cell-depleted T cells, or PBMCs. Subjects who had been exposed to COVID-19, were actively infected with it, or had recovered from it provided the deeply sampled blood TCRbeta repertoires that made up the dataset. A freely available public database, intended as a resource for researchers studying the immune response to SARS-CoV-2, is where the repertoires were released. Samples were obtained from the ongoing ImmuneRACE study (first 160 participants) and from 1,254 subjects provided by 6 global collaborators. A de-identified subject ID, COVID-19 status, age in years and sex were almost always included in the sample metadata. Where HLA class I and class II types were available, the types were taken from metadata supplied by the sample provider, not from assay-based typing. What the research found in general, with its limitations: The quantity of clinical and demographic metadata differed by source and by participant and was supplied without curation.

In Seattle, one collaborating source enrolled patients while the infection was active and tracked those patients longitudinally over the course of disease. Each collaborating institution followed its own protocols to collect whole blood in K2EDTA tubes. For TCRbeta analysis, collaborators shipped samples as frozen whole blood, isolated PBMCs, or DNA extracted from either of those sample types. Relative to germline, V is 2 bases shorter and J is 0 bases shorter, with 14 bases between their ends. CDR1 SGDLS and CDR2 YYNGEE are derived from the germline V gene. There are 17 amino acids in the CDR3, from cysteine to phenylalanine inclusive. Only CDR3 DNA remains: 51 bases, in frame from the first base.

This TCR was sampled from a man aged 45-60 years with COVID-19, enrolled during active disease. Sequencing was performed on peripheral blood. The chain is encoded by TRBV9 joined to TRBJ2-2; TRBD2 is a possible D gene, resting on 6 matching bases. The sequenced DNA: TGTGCCAGCAGCGTCGAAGGCGGGAACGCGAACACCGGGGAGCTGTTTTTT. It translates to CASSVEGGNANTGELFF.